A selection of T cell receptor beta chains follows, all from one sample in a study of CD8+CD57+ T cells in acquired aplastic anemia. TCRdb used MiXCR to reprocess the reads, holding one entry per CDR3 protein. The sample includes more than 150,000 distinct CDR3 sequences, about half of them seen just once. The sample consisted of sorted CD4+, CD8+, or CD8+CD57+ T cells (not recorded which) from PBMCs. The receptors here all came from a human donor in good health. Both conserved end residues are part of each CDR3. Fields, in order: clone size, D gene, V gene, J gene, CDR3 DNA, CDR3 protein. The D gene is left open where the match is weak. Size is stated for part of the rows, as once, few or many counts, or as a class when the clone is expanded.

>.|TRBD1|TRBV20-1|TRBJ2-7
TGCAGTGCGTCAGGACAGGGAATAGGTGAGCAGTACTTC
CSASGQGIGEQYF
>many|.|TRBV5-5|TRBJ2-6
TGTGCCAGCAGCTTGCCGACAGCCTCTGGGGCCAACGTCCTGACTTTC
CASSLPTASGANVLTF
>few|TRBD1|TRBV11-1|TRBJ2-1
TGTGCCAGCAGCCCTAACAGGGGGTACAATGAGCAGTTCTTC
CASSPNRGYNEQFF
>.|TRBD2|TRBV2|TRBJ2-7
TGTGCCAGCAGCGAGCGGGAGGGCCACTACGAGCAGTACTTC
CASSEREGHYEQYF
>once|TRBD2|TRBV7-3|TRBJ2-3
TGTGCCAGCAGCTTGGGGACTAGCCCGAACACAGATACGCAGTATTTT
CASSLGTSPNTDTQYF
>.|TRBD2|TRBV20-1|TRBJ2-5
TGCAGTGCTAGTCGACTAGCGGGAGTAGGAGAGACCCAGTACTTC
CSASRLAGVGETQYF
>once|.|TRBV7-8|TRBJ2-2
TGTGCCAGCAGCTTAGGGCCAGGGAGGTCCGGGGAGCTGTTTTTT
CASSLGPGRSGELFF
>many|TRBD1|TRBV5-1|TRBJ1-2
TGCGCCAGCAGCTCCCGACAGGGCACTAACTATGGCTACACCTTC
CASSSRQGTNYGYTF
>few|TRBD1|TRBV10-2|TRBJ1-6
TGCGCCAGCAGTGCCCAGGACAGGGGGTGGGGTTCACCCCTCCACTTT
CASSAQDRGWGSPLHF
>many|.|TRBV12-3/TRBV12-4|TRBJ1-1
TGTGCCAGCAGTTTTGAATTTTCAGGGACGCTGCTTAACACTGAAGCTTTCTTT
CASSFEFSGTLLNTEAFF
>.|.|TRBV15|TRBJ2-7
TGTGCCACCAGCGAGGGGGGGCGCGGGTACGAGCAGTACTTC
CATSEGGRGYEQYF
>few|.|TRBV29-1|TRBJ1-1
TGCAGCGTTGAAGATCAGGGTTTGACTGAAGCTTTCTTT
CSVEDQGLTEAFF
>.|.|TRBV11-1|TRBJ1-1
TGTGCCAGCAGTTTATTCCGGAGTGCGAACACTGAAGCTTTCTTT
CASSLFRSANTEAFF